Listed here is a single TCR beta chain. The sample belongs to a study of blood T cell repertoires in COVID-19. At the level of the study: Acute-phase and convalescent COVID-19 samples originated in the United States, Italy and Spain.

The V segment lost 5 bases and the J segment 8 bases; nucleotides outside the gene matches: 8. The germline V gene has CDR1 SGHNT and CDR2 YENEEA. The CDR3 covers 16 residues. Assay: immunoSEQ multiplex PCR; the TCRdb copy retains only in-frame clones and omits some. The sample includes about 260,000 clones, about 91% of them seen just once. Assignment of participants to cohorts was predicated upon participant-reported clinical history. This receptor was taken from a man aged 35 to 55 who had been exposed to COVID-19. The V and J genes are TRBV11-3 and TRBJ2-1, with 14 bases fitting TRBD2. The sample was PBMCs or T cells enriched from blood (not recorded which). CDR3 bases: TGTGCCAGCAGCAACAGACTAGCGGGAGGGGTTTATGAGCAGTTCTTC. Its protein is CASSNRLAGGVYEQFF.